This T cell receptor beta chain is from a study of blood T cell repertoires in COVID-19 (dated by TCRdb to 2018 to 2021). About the investigation overall: The collaborator samples originated in the United States, Italy and Spain and spanned the acute and convalescent phases of COVID-19. A de-identified subject ID, COVID-19 status, age in years and sex were almost always included in the sample metadata. The repertoires were made available in a free public database intended to serve as a resource for research on the immune response to SARS-CoV-2. The dataset comprised deeply sampled blood TCRbeta repertoires from subjects exposed to, actively infected with, or recovered from COVID-19. Where HLA class I and class II types were available, the types were taken from metadata supplied by the sample provider, not from assay-based typing. The prospective study material was composed of cDNA or gDNA derived from T cells, B-cell-depleted T cells, or PBMCs. Samples came from the ongoing ImmuneRACE study (first 160 participants) plus 1,254 subjects from 6 global collaborators. The full study reports these points: Clinical and demographic metadata were provided uncurated, with the amount varying by source and participant.

The immunoSEQ Assay, a bias-controlled multiplex PCR, was used to amplify TCRbeta CDR3 regions from genomic DNA. In the source study's methods: The number of nucleated cells in each sample was estimated by amplification of reference gene primers within the assay. Sequence reads were collapsed and filtered to measure the absolute abundance of every unique TCRbeta CDR3 rearrangement. For each sample, productive Simpson clonality was calculated as the square root of Simpson's diversity index over productive rearrangements. What TCRdb holds here is the immuneACCESS table cut down to in-frame rearrangements. Part of the clones is not present; checked against another copy, under half of the missing clones reflect an unresolved V gene, and the others are unexplained. V, J and clone size reflect that table, while D and trimming were determined from the DNA. This sample comprises 200,000 to 250,000 clones, 82% of them detected only once. Around 8% of the sample goes to the ten largest clones.

The CDR3 measures 19 amino acids from cysteine to phenylalanine. CDR3 DNA is the only sequence kept; it has 57 bases, read in frame from the first base. Trimming costs V 6 bases and J 0 bases, and their ends lie 25 bases apart. The germline V gene yields SGHRS for CDR1 and YFSETQ for CDR2. At one collaborating source in Seattle, patients were enrolled during active infection and were followed longitudinally through the course of disease. The collaborating institutions used their own protocols to collect whole blood in K2EDTA tubes. For TCRbeta analysis, collaborators shipped samples in one of three forms: frozen whole blood, isolated PBMCs, or DNA extracted from either of those sample types. Regarding this clone: The antigen it binds to is not known. Base qualities are not provided; no much larger clone lies one nucleotide away.

Input material: peripheral blood. Here the chain combines TRBV5-1 and TRBJ2-1, with TRBD2 perhaps the D gene, on 7 matching bases. The TCR was taken from a woman at least 80 years old with COVID-19, enrolled during active disease. For the CDR3, the sequence is CASTRGSGGGPSSYNEQFF. Read as DNA, the sequence is TGCGCCAGCACCCGGGGATCGGGCGGGGGCCCCAGCTCCTACAATGAGCAGTTCTTC. When the CDR3 is completed using the reference TRBV5-1 and TRBJ2-1 genes on either side, the full variable domain is KAGVTQTPRYLIKTRGQQVTLSCSPISGHRSVSWYQQTPGQGLQFLFEYFSETQRNKGNFPGRFSGRQFSNSRSEMNVSTLELGDSALYLCASTRGSGGGPSSYNEQFFGPGTRLTVL.